Shown below are 5 T cell receptor beta chains from a single sample sequenced in a study of CD8 T cells in ankylosing spondylitis. General study points: Within ankylosing spondylitis blood, a TCR beta motif made up of seven or eight highly homologous variants appeared to be characteristic.

A single record per CDR3 protein comes from TCRdb applying MiXCR to the 5' RACE reads. The sample has hundreds of thousands of distinct CDR3 sequences; approximately 12% are singletons. Their antigens are not known. The sample was blood, either unsorted or a sorted T cell fraction (not recorded which). The receptors stem from a male donor with ankylosing spondylitis.

This clonotype turned up a few times. The chain uses TRBV6-1 and TRBJ1-5; D possibly corresponds to TRBD1 (5 bases). CDR3 length: 17 residues. Deletions cut 5 bases from V and 4 bases from J, with 21 bases between. Per the germline V gene, CDR1 is MNHNS and CDR2 is SASEGT. DNA for the CDR3: TGTGCCAGCAGTAAAAAAGGGGCCCCGACTGATAATCAGCCCCAGCATTTT. Translated: CASSKKGAPTDNQPQHF.

In this sample, this clonotype turned up a few times. This sequence joins TRBV15 and TRBJ2-5; 8 nucleotides match TRBD2. J gave up 5 bases and V 4 bases, and 9 bases lay outside the gene matches. Per the germline V gene, CDR1 is LNHNV and CDR2 is YYDKDF (reference sequence). CDR3 size: 15 residues. For the CDR3, the DNA is TGTGCCACCAGCATGCCCGGACTAGCACCGGAGACCCAGTACTTC. This gives the protein CATSMPGLAPETQYF.

This clonotype was seen ten or more times. This rearrangement joins TRBV12-3 or TRBV12-4 to TRBJ2-4; D remains ambiguous. The V end was cut by 5 bases, the J end by 3 bases, with 11 bases between. The CDR3 length is 14 residues. CDR3 DNA sequence: TGTGCCAGCAGTGTGCCAGCTGGCAAAAACATTCAGTACTTC. Translated: CASSVPAGKNIQYF.

The chain joins TRBV5-5 to TRBJ2-3, with TRBD2 matching 7 bases. The CDR3 is 15 amino acids. J lost 6 bases, V lost 4 bases, and 11 bases had no gene match. The germline gives CDR1 SGHKS, CDR2 YYEKEE (reference sequence). The CDR3 sequence is CASSLMSGMVDTQYF. The DNA of the CDR3 is TGTGCCAGCAGCCTCATGAGCGGGATGGTGGATACGCAGTATTTT.

This clonotype was picked up many times. This chain links TRBV10-3 with TRBJ2-1, with TRBD2 as a possible D gene (7 bases). The CDR3 is 16 amino acids. The V and J ends lost 7 bases and 4 bases respectively, with 20 bases between them. Per the germline V gene, CDR1 is ENHRY and CDR2 is SYGVKD. The CDR3 loop reads CAINERPGGVYNEQFF. In DNA, the CDR3 is TGTGCCATCAACGAGAGGCCGGGGGGCGTGTACAATGAGCAGTTCTTC.